This TCR beta chain appears in the sequencing data of a study of T cell changes during pregnancy in multiple sclerosis. The CDR3 has 14 residues. Germline assignment: CDR1 SGHRS and CDR2 YFSETQ. Trimming removed 0 bases at V and 10 bases at J, with 16 bases between. Libraries were prepared by immunoSEQ multiplex PCR; TCRdb keeps only in-frame clonotypes and omits some of them. The table shows around 130,000 clones, with roughly 96% occurring only once. The source was peripheral blood, collected after pregnancy. The rearrangement links TRBV5-1 to TRBJ1-1, with D possibly TRBD1 on 6 matching bases. The receptor was isolated from a female donor with multiple sclerosis, enrolled in a pregnancy study. CDR3 sequence: CASSLGNGGQGAFF. In DNA, the CDR3 is TGCGCCAGCAGCTTGGGGAACGGGGGGCAGGGAGCTTTCTTT. Supplemented by reference TRBV5-1 and TRBJ1-1, the full variable domain reads KAGVTQTPRYLIKTRGQQVTLSCSPISGHRSVSWYQQTPGQGLQFLFEYFSETQRNKGNFPGRFSGRQFSNSRSEMNVSTLELGDSALYLCASSLGNGGQGAFFGQGTRLTVV.